These T cell receptor beta chains were read from a single sample in a study of brain T cells in children with intractable seizures. Using immunoSEQ multiplex PCR, the repertoire was profiled, and TCRdb retains in-frame clones only, with some absent. The table records fewer than 150,000 clones, 85% to 95% of them present only once. The source was peripheral blood, collected at surgery. Receptors originate from a boy in the first two years of life with hemimegalencephaly and intractable seizures. The CDR3 runs from the conserved cysteine through the conserved F or W. The order of the fields is V gene, D gene, J gene, clone size, CDR3 DNA, CDR3 protein. The D gene is left open where the match is weak. Clone size, where shown, is once, few, many, or a class for clones that have expanded.

TRBV11-2,TRBD1,TRBJ1-1,NA,TGTGCCAGCAGCCCCGGGACAGGGGGCACTGAAGCTTTCTTT,CASSPGTGGTEAFF
TRBV4-1,TRBD1,TRBJ1-2,NA,TGCGCCAGCAGCCAAGACCAGGGGGCCTCCTATGGCTACACCTTC,CASSQDQGASYGYTF
TRBV6-4,NA,TRBJ2-2,NA,TGTGCCAGCAGTGAGGACAACACCGGGGAGCTGTTTTTT,CASSEDNTGELFF
TRBV7-2,TRBD1,TRBJ2-1,NA,TGTGCCAGCAGCTTAGGGGGGACAGTTTCCTACAATGAGCAGTTCTTC,CASSLGGTVSYNEQFF
TRBV4-2,TRBD2,TRBJ2-7,once,TGTGCCAGCAGCCAAGACCCCCAAGCGGGAGAGTCCTACGAGCAGTACTTC,CASSQDPQAGESYEQYF
TRBV9,NA,TRBJ2-3,NA,TGTGCCAGCAGCGTAGTAGGAAGTGGCACAGATACGCAGTATTTT,CASSVVGSGTDTQYF
TRBV6-6,TRBD2,TRBJ2-7,NA,TGTGCCAGCAGGCTAGCGGGAGGGATCGAGCAGTACTTC,CASRLAGGIEQYF
TRBV2,NA,TRBJ1-2,once,TGTGCCAGCAGTGTGCAACAGAACTATGGCTACACCTTC,CASSVQQNYGYTF
TRBV5-8,TRBD2,TRBJ2-1,NA,TGTGCCAGCAGCTTGAGGGCTAGCGGGGCCCTCTTGTTCTTC,CASSLRASGALLFF
TRBV28,NA,TRBJ1-4,NA,TGTGCCAGCAGTTTAAGGGAGGGATTGGATGAAAAACTGTTTTTT,CASSLREGLDEKLFF
TRBV9,TRBD1,TRBJ1-6,NA,TGTGCCAGCAGCGTAGGCCCCACGGACAGGGTGGAATCACCCCTCCACTTT,CASSVGPTDRVESPLHF
TRBV7-9,TRBD2,TRBJ2-7,NA,TGTGCCAGCAGCTATGTGACTAGCGGGAGCTACGAGCAGTACTTC,CASSYVTSGSYEQYF
TRBV19,NA,TRBJ1-5,NA,TGTGCCAGTACGCTTATTAGCAATCAGCCCCAGCATTTT,CASTLISNQPQHF
TRBV28,NA,TRBJ1-2,NA,TGTGCCAGCAGTTTATTGACACCCCGGGATGGCTACACCTTC,CASSLLTPRDGYTF
TRBV28,NA,TRBJ1-1,NA,TGTGCCAGCAGAGAAAAAACGTGGCCAAACACTGAAGCTTTCTTT,CASREKTWPNTEAFF
TRBV11-3,NA,TRBJ2-3,NA,TGTGCCAGCAGCTTAGGCCTCTGGGGGACTAGCACAGATACGCAGTATTTT,CASSLGLWGTSTDTQYF
TRBV5-1,TRBD2,TRBJ2-3,NA,TGCGCCAGCAGCAGGCGGAGCCGGGGGGGCACAGATACGCAGTATTTT,CASSRRSRGGTDTQYF
TRBV10-3,TRBD2,TRBJ2-3,NA,TGTGCCATCAGTCCCCGGGCTAGCGGGAGGTGGGGCACAGATACGCAGTATTTT,CAISPRASGRWGTDTQYF
TRBV5-1,TRBD1,TRBJ1-2,once,TGCGCCAGCAGCTCAGGGGGCTATGGCTACACCTTC,CASSSGGYGYTF
TRBV27,TRBD2,TRBJ2-1,NA,TGTGCCAGCAGTTTAACGGGACTAGCGGGAGGTCGCTCCTACAATGAGCAGTTCTTC,CASSLTGLAGGRSYNEQFF
TRBV6-1,NA,TRBJ2-1,NA,TGTGCCAGCAGTGAACGGGCAGGGATCGTTACCTACAATGAGCAGTTCTTC,CASSERAGIVTYNEQFF
TRBV4-1,TRBD1,TRBJ2-3,NA,TGCGCTACAGGGGGCGTAGCCACCAGCACAGATACGCAGTATTTT,CATGGVATSTDTQYF
TRBV19,TRBD2,TRBJ2-7,NA,TGTGCCAGTAGTGCCGGGACTAGCGGGTACGAGCAGTACTTC,CASSAGTSGYEQYF
TRBV9,NA,TRBJ2-7,NA,TGTGCCAGCAGCTCCCGGGCAGGGGGCGGGTTAGCGGGGACTTATGCCTACGAGCAGTACTTC,CASSSRAGGGLAGTYAYEQYF
TRBV2,NA,TRBJ1-2,NA,TGTGCCAGCAGTGACGGGCAGAACTATGGCTACACCTTC,CASSDGQNYGYTF
TRBV9,NA,TRBJ2-2,NA,TGTGCCAGCAGCGTAGACTCAACCGGGGAGCTGTTTTTT,CASSVDSTGELFF
TRBV7-2,NA,TRBJ2-3,NA,TGTGCCAGCAGCCCCAACGGGGCACCCACAGATACGCAGTATTTT,CASSPNGAPTDTQYF
TRBV30,NA,TRBJ2-2,once,TGTGCCTGGAGTGTACAGGGATACACCGGGGAGCTGTTTTTT,CAWSVQGYTGELFF
TRBV6-5,NA,TRBJ2-1,NA,TGTGCCAGCAGGGGGACTGGGTTCAATGAGCAGTTCTTC,CASRGTGFNEQFF
TRBV5-1,TRBD2,TRBJ2-2,NA,TGCGCCAGCAGCTTGGAGGTAGCGGGAGTAACCGGGGAGCTGTTTTTT,CASSLEVAGVTGELFF
TRBV6-1,NA,TRBJ1-2,NA,TGTGCCAGCAGTGAATCGGGCAGGGGTGATGGCTACACCTTC,CASSESGRGDGYTF
TRBV28,TRBD2,TRBJ2-3,once,TGTGCCAGCAGTCCCGGGACTAGCGGAAGGACAGATACGCAGTATTTT,CASSPGTSGRTDTQYF
TRBV5-1,NA,TRBJ2-1,NA,TGCGCCAGCAGCTGGACTATGGACTCGATGCCCTACAATGAGCAGTTCTTC,CASSWTMDSMPYNEQFF
TRBV28,NA,TRBJ1-6,NA,TGTGCCAGCAGTTTGTGGGACCGAGGTATGGGGTATAATTCACCCCTCCACTTT,CASSLWDRGMGYNSPLHF
TRBV6-5,NA,TRBJ1-5,NA,TGTGCCAGCACTCAAGGGACGGTCAATCAGCCCCAGCATTTT,CASTQGTVNQPQHF
TRBV24-1,TRBD1,TRBJ1-1,NA,TGTGCCACCAGGACCGAGGGGGCGGCTGAAGCTTTCTTT,CATRTEGAAEAFF
TRBV5-4,NA,TRBJ1-4,NA,TGTGCCAGCAGCTTCAGGGCAACTAATGAAAAACTGTTTTTT,CASSFRATNEKLFF
TRBV25-1,NA,TRBJ1-5,NA,TGTGCCAGCAGTGAATATTATAGCAATCAGCCCCAGCATTTT,CASSEYYSNQPQHF
TRBV5-4,NA,TRBJ1-3,once,TGTGCCAGCAGCGCCGGGGTGGCTGGAAACACCATATATTTT,CASSAGVAGNTIYF
TRBV18,NA,TRBJ1-5,NA,TGTGCCAGCTCACCAGGAGGTCAGCCCCAGCATTTT,CASSPGGQPQHF
TRBV6-5,NA,TRBJ1-1,NA,TGTGCCAGCAGTTATCGAGGGTTGTACACTGAAGCTTTCTTT,CASSYRGLYTEAFF
TRBV4-1,NA,TRBJ1-3,NA,TGCGCCAGCAGCCAAGTCGGGGTTAGAAACACCATATATTTT,CASSQVGVRNTIYF
TRBV18,NA,TRBJ2-5,NA,TGTGCCAGCTCACCTTACGGCCCTCCAGGGGAGACCCAGTACTTC,CASSPYGPPGETQYF
TRBV5-1,NA,TRBJ2-5,once,TGCGCCAGCAGCCTAACCCAAGAGACCCAGTACTTC,CASSLTQETQYF
TRBV11-3,NA,TRBJ1-3,NA,TGTGCCAGCAGCCGGGGAATGGACACCATATATTTT,CASSRGMDTIYF
TRBV7-9,NA,TRBJ1-1,NA,TGTGCCAGCAGCTTGGACATCACTGAAGCTTTCTTT,CASSLDITEAFF
TRBV11-2,TRBD1,TRBJ1-4,NA,TGTGCCAGCAGCGGGCGGCGGGACAGGGGGCGTGAAAAACTGTTTTTT,CASSGRRDRGREKLFF
TRBV19,NA,TRBJ2-7,NA,TGTGCCAGTAGTATCGGGACCCCCTACGAGCAGTACTTC,CASSIGTPYEQYF
TRBV6-5,NA,TRBJ2-1,NA,TGTGCCACCTCTAAACTAGCCCCCTACTACAATGAGCAGTTCTTC,CATSKLAPYYNEQFF
TRBV19,TRBD2,TRBJ2-2,NA,TGTGCCAGTAACCCAGCGGGAGGGACCGGGGAGCTGTTTTTT,CASNPAGGTGELFF
TRBV21-1,NA,TRBJ2-3,NA,TGTGCCAGCAGCAAAGGGACTTCCAGCACAGATACGCAGTATTTT,CASSKGTSSTDTQYF
TRBV4-1,NA,TRBJ2-7,NA,TGCGCCAGCAGCCAGAGGGACGCCAGCTCCTACGAGCAGTACTTC,CASSQRDASSYEQYF
TRBV28,NA,TRBJ2-2,once,TGTGCCAGCCGGGTATGGGCCATCGGGGACACCGGGGAGCTGTTTTTT,CASRVWAIGDTGELFF
TRBV29-1,TRBD2,TRBJ2-1,NA,TGCAGCGTTGAACGACTAGCGGGATCCTACAATGAGCAGTTCTTC,CSVERLAGSYNEQFF
TRBV5-6,TRBD1,TRBJ2-1,once,TGTGCCAGCAGCTGGGGACAGGGGGCCTATGAGCAGTTCTTC,CASSWGQGAYEQFF